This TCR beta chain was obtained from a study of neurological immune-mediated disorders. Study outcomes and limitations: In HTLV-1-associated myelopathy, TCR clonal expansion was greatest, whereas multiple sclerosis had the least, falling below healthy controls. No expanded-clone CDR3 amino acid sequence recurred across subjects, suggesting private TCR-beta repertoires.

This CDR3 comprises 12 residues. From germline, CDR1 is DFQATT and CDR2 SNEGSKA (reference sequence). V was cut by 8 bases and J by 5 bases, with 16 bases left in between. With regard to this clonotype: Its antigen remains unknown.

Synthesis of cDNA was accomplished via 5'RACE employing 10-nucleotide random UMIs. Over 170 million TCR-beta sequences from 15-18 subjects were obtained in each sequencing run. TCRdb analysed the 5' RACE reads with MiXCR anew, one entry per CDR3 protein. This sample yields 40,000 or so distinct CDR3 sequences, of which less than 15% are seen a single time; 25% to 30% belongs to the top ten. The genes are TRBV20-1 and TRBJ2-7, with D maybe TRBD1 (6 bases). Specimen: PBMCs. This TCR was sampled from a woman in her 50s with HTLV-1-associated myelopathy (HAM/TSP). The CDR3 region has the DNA TGCAGTATGAGACAGGCGTTTGACGAGCAGTACTTC. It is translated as CSMRQAFDEQYF.